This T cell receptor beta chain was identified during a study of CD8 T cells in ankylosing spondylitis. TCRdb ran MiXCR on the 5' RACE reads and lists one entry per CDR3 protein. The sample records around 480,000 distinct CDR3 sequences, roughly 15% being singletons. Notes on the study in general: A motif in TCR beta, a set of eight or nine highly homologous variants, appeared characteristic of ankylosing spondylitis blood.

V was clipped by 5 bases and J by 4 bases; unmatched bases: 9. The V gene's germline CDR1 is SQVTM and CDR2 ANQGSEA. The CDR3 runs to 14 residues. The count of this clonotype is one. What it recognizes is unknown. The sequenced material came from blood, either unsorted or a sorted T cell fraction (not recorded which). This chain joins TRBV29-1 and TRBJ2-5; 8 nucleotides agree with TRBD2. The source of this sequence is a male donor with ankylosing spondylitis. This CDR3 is CSVRHGGGGETQYF. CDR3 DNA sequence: TGCAGCGTTAGGCACGGGGGGGGAGGAGAGACCCAGTACTTC.